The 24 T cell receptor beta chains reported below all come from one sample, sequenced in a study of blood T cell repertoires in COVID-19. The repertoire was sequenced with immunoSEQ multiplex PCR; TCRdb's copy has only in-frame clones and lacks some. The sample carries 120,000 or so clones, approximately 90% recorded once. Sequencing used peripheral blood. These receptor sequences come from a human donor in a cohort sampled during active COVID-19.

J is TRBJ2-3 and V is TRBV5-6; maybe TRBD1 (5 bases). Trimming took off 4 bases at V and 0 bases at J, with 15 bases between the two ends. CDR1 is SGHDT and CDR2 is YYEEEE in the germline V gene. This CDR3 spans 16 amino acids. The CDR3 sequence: CASSPGHKFSTDTQYF. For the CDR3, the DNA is TGTGCCAGCAGCCCAGGACACAAGTTTAGCACAGATACGCAGTATTTT.

The CDR3 protein is CASSSPSGETGELFF. CDR3 coding DNA: TGTGCCAGCAGCTCGCCTAGCGGAGAGACCGGGGAGCTGTTTTTT. The chain is built from TRBV7-9 and TRBJ2-2, with 7 bases matching TRBD2. In germline, CDR1 is SEHNR, CDR2 FQNEAQ (reference sequence). V shed 4 bases and J 5 bases; nucleotides not matched to a gene: 7. The CDR3 covers 15 residues. Filled out from reference TRBV7-9 and TRBJ2-2, the complete variable domain reads DTGVSQNPRHKITKRGQNVTFRCDPISEHNRLYWYRQTLGQGPEFLTYFQNEAQLEKSRLLSDRFSAERPKGSFSTLEIQRTEQGDSAMYLCASSSPSGETGELFFGEGSRLTVL.

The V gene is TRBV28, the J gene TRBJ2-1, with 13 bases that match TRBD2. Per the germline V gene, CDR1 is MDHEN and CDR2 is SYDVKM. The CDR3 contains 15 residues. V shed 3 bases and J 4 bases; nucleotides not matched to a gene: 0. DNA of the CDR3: TGTGCCAGCAGTTTGACTAGCGGGAGGTACAATGAGCAGTTCTTC. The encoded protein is CASSLTSGRYNEQFF.

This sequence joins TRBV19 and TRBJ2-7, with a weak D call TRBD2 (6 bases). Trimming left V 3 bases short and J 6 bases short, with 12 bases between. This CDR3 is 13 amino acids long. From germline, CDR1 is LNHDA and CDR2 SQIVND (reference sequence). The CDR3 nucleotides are TGTGCCAGTAGTATCCCAGCCGGGGGCGAGCAGTACTTC. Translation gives CASSIPAGGEQYF.

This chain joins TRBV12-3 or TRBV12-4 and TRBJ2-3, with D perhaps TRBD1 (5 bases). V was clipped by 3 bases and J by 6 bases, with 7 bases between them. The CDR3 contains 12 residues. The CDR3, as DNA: TGTGCCAGCAGTTTGGGGCGTGATACGCAGTATTTT. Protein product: CASSLGRDTQYF.

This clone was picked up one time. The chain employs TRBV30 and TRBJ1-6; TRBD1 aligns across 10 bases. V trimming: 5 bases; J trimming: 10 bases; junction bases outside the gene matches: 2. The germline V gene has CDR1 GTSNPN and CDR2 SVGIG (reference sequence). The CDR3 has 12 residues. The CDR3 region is CAWGQGVSPLHF. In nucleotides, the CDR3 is TGTGCCTGGGGACAGGGGGTCTCACCCCTCCACTTT.

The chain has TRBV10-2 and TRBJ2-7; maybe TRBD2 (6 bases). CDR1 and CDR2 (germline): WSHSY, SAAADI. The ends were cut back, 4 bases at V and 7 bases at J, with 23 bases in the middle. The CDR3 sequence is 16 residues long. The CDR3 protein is CASSVWGGGEAEEQYF. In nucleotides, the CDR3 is TGCGCCAGCAGTGTTTGGGGTGGTGGGGAGGCGGAGGAGCAGTACTTC.

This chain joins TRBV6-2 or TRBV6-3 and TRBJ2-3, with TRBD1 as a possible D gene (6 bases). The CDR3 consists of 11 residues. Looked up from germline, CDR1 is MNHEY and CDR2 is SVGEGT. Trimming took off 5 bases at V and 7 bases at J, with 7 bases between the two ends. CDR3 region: CASSQGNTQYF. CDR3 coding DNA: TGTGCCAGCAGTCAGGGGAATACGCAGTATTTT.

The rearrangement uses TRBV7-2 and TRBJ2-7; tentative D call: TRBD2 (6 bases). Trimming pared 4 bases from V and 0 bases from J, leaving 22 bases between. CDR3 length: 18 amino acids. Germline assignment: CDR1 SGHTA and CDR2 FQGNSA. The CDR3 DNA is TGTGCCAGCAGCTCCTGGCCGGAGGGCCGTGTGTTCTCCTACGAGCAGTACTTC. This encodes CASSSWPEGRVFSYEQYF. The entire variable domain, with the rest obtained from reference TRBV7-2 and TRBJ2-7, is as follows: GAGVSQSPSNKVTEKGKDVELRCDPISGHTALYWYRQSLGQGLEFLIYFQGNSAPDKSGLPSDRFSAERTGGSVSTLTIQRTQQEDSAVYLCASSSWPEGRVFSYEQYFGPGTRLTVT.

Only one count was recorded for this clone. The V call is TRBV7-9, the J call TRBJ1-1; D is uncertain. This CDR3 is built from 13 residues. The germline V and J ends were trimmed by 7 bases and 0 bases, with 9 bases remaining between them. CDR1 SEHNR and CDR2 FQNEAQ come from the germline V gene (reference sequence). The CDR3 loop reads CASTPEMNTEAFF. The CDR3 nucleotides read TGTGCCAGCACCCCAGAAATGAACACTGAAGCTTTCTTT. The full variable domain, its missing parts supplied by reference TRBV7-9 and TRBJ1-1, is DTGVSQNPRHKITKRGQNVTFRCDPISEHNRLYWYRQTLGQGPEFLTYFQNEAQLEKSRLLSDRFSAERPKGSFSTLEIQRTEQGDSAMYLCASTPEMNTEAFFGQGTRLTVV.

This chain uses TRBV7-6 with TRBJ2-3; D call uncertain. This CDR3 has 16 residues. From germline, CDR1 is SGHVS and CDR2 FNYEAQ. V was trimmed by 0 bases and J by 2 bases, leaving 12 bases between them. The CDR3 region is CASSLARFPSTDTQYF. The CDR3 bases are TGTGCCAGCAGCTTAGCCCGGTTCCCCTCCACAGATACGCAGTATTTT.

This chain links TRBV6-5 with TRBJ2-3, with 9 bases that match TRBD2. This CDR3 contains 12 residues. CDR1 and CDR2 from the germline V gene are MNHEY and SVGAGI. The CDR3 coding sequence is TGTGGTAGCGGGAGATACACAGATACGCAGTATTTT. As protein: CGSGRYTDTQYF.

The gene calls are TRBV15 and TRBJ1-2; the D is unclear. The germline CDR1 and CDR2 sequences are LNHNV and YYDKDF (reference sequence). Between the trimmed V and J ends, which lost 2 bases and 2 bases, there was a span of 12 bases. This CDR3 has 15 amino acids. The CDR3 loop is CATSRSLQVNYGYTF. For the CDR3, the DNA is TGTGCCACCAGCAGAAGTCTGCAGGTAAACTATGGCTACACCTTC.

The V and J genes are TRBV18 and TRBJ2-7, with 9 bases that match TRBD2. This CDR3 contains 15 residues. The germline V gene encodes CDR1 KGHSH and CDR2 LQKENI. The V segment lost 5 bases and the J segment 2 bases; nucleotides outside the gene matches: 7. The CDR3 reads CASSSQAGGPYEQYF. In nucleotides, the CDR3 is TGTGCCAGCTCATCCCAAGCGGGAGGACCCTACGAGCAGTACTTC.

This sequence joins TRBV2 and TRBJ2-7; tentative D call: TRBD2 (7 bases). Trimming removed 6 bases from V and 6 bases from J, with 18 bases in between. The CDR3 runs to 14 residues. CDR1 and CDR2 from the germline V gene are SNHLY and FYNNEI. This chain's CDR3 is CASRGLGGAAEQYF. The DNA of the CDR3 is TGTGCCAGCAGGGGATTGGGGGGGGCCGCCGAGCAGTACTTC.

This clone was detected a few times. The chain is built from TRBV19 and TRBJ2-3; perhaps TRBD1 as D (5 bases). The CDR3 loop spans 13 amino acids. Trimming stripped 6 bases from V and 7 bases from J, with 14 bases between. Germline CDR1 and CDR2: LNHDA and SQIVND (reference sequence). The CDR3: CASRGVETYTQYF. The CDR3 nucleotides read TGTGCCAGTAGAGGGGTCGAGACCTATACGCAGTATTTT.

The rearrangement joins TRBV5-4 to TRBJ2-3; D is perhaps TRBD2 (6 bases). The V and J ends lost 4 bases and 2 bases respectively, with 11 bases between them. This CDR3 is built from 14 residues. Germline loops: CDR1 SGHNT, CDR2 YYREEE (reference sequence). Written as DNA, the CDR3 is TGTGCCAGCAGCCGGAGGGCCTACACAGATACGCAGTATTTT. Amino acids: CASSRRAYTDTQYF.

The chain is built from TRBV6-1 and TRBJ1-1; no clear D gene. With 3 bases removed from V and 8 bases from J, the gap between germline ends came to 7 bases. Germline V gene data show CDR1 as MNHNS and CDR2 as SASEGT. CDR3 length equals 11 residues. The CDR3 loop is CASSDGGEAFF. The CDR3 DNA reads TGTGCCAGCAGTGATGGAGGGGAAGCTTTCTTT.

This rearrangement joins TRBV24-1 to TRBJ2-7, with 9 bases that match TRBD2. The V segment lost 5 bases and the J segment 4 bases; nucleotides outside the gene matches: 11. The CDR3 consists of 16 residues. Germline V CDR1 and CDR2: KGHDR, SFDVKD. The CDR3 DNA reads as TGTGCCACCAGTGGCTCACCTAGCGGGAACAAATACGAGCAGTACTTC. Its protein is CATSGSPSGNKYEQYF.

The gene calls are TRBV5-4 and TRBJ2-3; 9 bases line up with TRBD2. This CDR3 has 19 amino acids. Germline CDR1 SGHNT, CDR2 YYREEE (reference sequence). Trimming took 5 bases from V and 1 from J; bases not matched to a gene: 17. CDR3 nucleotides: TGTGCCAGCAGACCCGGACTAGCGCCCGAGGTTAGCGGCACAGATACGCAGTATTTT. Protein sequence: CASRPGLAPEVSGTDTQYF.

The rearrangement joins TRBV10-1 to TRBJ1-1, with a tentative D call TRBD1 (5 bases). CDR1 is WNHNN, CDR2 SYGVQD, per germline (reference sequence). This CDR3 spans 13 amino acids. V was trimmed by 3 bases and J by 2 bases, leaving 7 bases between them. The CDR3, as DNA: TGCGCCAGCAGTGAATGGACAAACACTGAAGCTTTCTTT. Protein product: CASSEWTNTEAFF.

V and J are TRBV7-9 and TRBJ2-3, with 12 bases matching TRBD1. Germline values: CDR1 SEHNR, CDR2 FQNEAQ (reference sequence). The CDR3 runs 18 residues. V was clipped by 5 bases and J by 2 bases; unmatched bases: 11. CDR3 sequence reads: CASSVAGTGGSHTDTQYF. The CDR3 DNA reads TGTGCCAGCAGCGTCGCCGGGACAGGGGGCAGCCACACAGATACGCAGTATTTT.

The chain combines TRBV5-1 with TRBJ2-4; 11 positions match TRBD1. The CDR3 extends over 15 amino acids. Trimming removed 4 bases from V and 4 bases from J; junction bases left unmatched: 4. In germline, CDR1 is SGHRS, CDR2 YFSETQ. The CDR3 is CASSMRDRGKNIQYF. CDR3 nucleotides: TGCGCCAGCAGCATGAGGGACAGGGGGAAAAACATTCAGTACTTC.

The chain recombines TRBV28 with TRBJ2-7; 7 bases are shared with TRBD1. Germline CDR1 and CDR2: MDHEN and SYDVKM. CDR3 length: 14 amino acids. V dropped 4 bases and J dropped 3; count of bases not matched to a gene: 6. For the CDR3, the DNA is TGTGCCAGCAGTTCGGGACAGAGCCTCTACGAGCAGTACTTC. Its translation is CASSSGQSLYEQYF.